A selection of T cell receptor beta chains follows, all from one sample in a study of blood T cell repertoires in COVID-19. Assay: immunoSEQ multiplex PCR; the TCRdb copy retains only in-frame clones and omits some. The sample carries 110,000 or so clones, around 86% recorded once. Sequencing input: peripheral blood. The source of these receptors is a man older than 75 with acute or convalescent COVID-19. CDR3s include the opening cysteine and the closing phenylalanine or tryptophan. D genes are given only for firm matches. Only some rows state a clone size, as once, few, many or a class for expanded clones.

J	D	size	V	CDR3	DNA
TRBJ2-7	TRBD2	few	TRBV5-1	CASSPGLAVSYEQYF	TGCGCCAGCAGCCCGGGACTAGCGGTCTCCTACGAGCAGTACTTC
TRBJ1-5	.	.	TRBV5-1	CASSPDGGNQPQHF	TGCGCCAGCAGCCCGGACGGGGGAAATCAGCCCCAGCATTTT
TRBJ2-5	.	.	TRBV5-1	CASSLQQSQETQYF	TGCGCCAGCAGCCTCCAACAAAGTCAAGAGACCCAGTACTTC
TRBJ2-7	.	once	TRBV5-1	CASSLFPNSNEQYF	TGCGCCAGCAGCTTGTTCCCGAACAGTAACGAGCAGTACTTC
TRBJ2-1	TRBD2	.	TRBV24-1	CATREREGGNEQFF	TGTGCCACCAGAGAGCGGGAGGGGGGCAATGAGCAGTTCTTC
TRBJ2-7	.	.	TRBV28	CASRISAAYEQYF	TGTGCCAGCAGAATATCGGCGGCCTACGAGCAGTACTTC
TRBJ1-2	.	once	TRBV5-1	CASSSPGAPKGYTF	TGCGCCAGCAGCTCTCCAGGGGCCCCGAAGGGCTACACCTTC
TRBJ2-7	TRBD2	.	TRBV30	CAWSVPGGYYEQYF	TGTGCCTGGAGTGTACCCGGGGGGTATTACGAGCAGTACTTC
TRBJ1-1	TRBD1	.	TRBV13	CASSLQGGSEAFF	TGTGCCAGCAGCTTACAAGGGGGCTCTGAAGCTTTCTTT
TRBJ2-7	.	.	TRBV19	CASSMAGKTYEQYF	TGTGCCAGTAGTATGGCGGGGAAAACCTACGAGCAGTACTTC
TRBJ2-3	TRBD1	.	TRBV6-2/TRBV6-3	CASSPDREDTQYF	TGTGCCAGCAGTCCGGACAGGGAGGATACGCAGTATTTT
TRBJ1-1	.	.	TRBV7-3	CASSLIPGDTEAFF	TGTGCCAGCAGCTTAATCCCGGGGGATACTGAAGCTTTCTTT
TRBJ1-4	.	.	TRBV6-5	CASSYSRRGVEEKLFF	TGTGCCAGCAGTTACTCGAGGCGGGGTGTGGAGGAAAAACTGTTTTTT
TRBJ2-1	.	few	TRBV12-5	CASGLVTGSYNEQFF	TGTGCTAGTGGTTTGGTAACTGGGAGTTACAATGAGCAGTTCTTC
TRBJ1-2	.	.	TRBV5-1	CASSFQGYGYTF	TGCGCCAGCAGCTTCCAGGGTTATGGCTACACCTTC
TRBJ2-1	.	once	TRBV18	CASSSTGSSYNEQFF	TGTGCCAGCTCATCAACTGGGAGCTCCTACAATGAGCAGTTCTTC
TRBJ2-5	TRBD1	once	TRBV5-4	CASSFTSPDRGETQYF	TGTGCCAGCAGCTTCACCTCCCCGGACAGGGGAGAGACCCAGTACTTC
TRBJ1-5	.	.	TRBV6-2/TRBV6-3	CASSYWTVGNQPQHF	TGTGCCAGCAGTTACTGGACAGTCGGCAATCAGCCCCAGCATTTT
TRBJ1-5	TRBD1	few	TRBV28	CASGVPGGGNQPQHF	TGTGCCAGCGGCGTACCAGGGGGTGGCAATCAGCCCCAGCATTTT
TRBJ2-1	.	.	TRBV7-3	CASSLTPQLSYNEQFF	TGTGCCAGCAGCTTAACCCCCCAGTTATCCTACAATGAGCAGTTCTTC
TRBJ1-1	TRBD1	.	TRBV6-5	CASKDRANTEAFF	TGTGCCAGCAAGGACAGGGCGAACACTGAAGCTTTCTTT
TRBJ2-7	TRBD2	few	TRBV27	CASSLRTSSYEQYF	TGTGCCAGCAGTTTAAGGACTAGCTCCTACGAGCAGTACTTC
TRBJ2-2	.	.	TRBV5-1	CASSLAVDTGELFF	TGCGCCAGCAGCTTGGCCGTTGACACCGGGGAGCTGTTTTTT
TRBJ2-1	TRBD2	.	TRBV19	CASSPFRGSGNEQFF	TGTGCCAGTAGTCCGTTCCGCGGGAGTGGTAATGAGCAGTTCTTC
TRBJ2-3	TRBD2	.	TRBV7-3	CASSLQGGEGDTQYF	TGTGCCAGCAGCTTACAGGGCGGGGAGGGGGATACGCAGTATTTT
TRBJ1-1	TRBD1	.	TRBV24-1	CATSDTGTGTEAFF	TGTGCCACCAGTGACACCGGGACAGGCACTGAAGCTTTCTTT
TRBJ2-3	TRBD2	.	TRBV27	CASSIPGLATDTQYF	TGTGCCAGCAGTATTCCGGGACTAGCAACAGATACGCAGTATTTT
TRBJ2-5	TRBD2	.	TRBV7-2	CASSLTGRVTETQYF	TGTGCCAGCAGCTTAACGGGGAGGGTAACGGAGACCCAGTACTTC
TRBJ2-7	TRBD1	.	TRBV19	CASSPGQVKPYEQYF	TGTGCCAGTAGTCCGGGACAGGTAAAGCCCTACGAGCAGTACTTC
TRBJ1-1	TRBD1	.	TRBV5-1	CASSWETGVSTEAFF	TGCGCCAGCAGCTGGGAGACAGGGGTTAGCACTGAAGCTTTCTTT
TRBJ2-2	.	.	TRBV2	CASRRTGNTGELFF	TGTGCCAGCAGGAGGACGGGAAACACCGGGGAGCTGTTTTTT
TRBJ2-7	.	.	TRBV18	CASSPLGAGAYEQYF	TGTGCCAGCTCACCACTGGGGGCCGGGGCCTACGAGCAGTACTTC
TRBJ1-2	.	.	TRBV28	CASSLPGPGDYGYTF	TGTGCCAGCAGCCTCCCGGGGCCGGGGGACTATGGCTACACCTTC
TRBJ1-2	.	.	TRBV9	CASSVSFMAGANGYTF	TGTGCCAGCAGCGTGAGCTTCATGGCAGGCGCGAATGGCTACACCTTC
TRBJ1-2	TRBD1	.	TRBV5-1	CASRDRELYGYTF	TGCGCCAGCAGGGACAGGGAACTCTATGGCTACACCTTC
TRBJ2-1	.	.	TRBV4-1	CASSLGRGSSYNEQFF	TGCGCCAGCAGCCTAGGGAGGGGGTCCTCCTACAATGAGCAGTTCTTC
TRBJ2-5	.	few	TRBV5-8	CASSLRGSFLRGETQYF	TGTGCCAGCAGCTTGCGCGGTTCCTTCCTTCGGGGAGAGACCCAGTACTTC
TRBJ1-1	.	.	TRBV11-1	CASSLIPDTEAFF	TGTGCCAGCAGCTTAATCCCAGATACTGAAGCTTTCTTT
TRBJ2-1	TRBD2	.	TRBV4-3	CASSQDRASGLYNEQFF	TGCGCCAGCAGCCAAGATAGGGCTAGCGGGTTATACAATGAGCAGTTCTTC
TRBJ1-2	TRBD1	.	TRBV5-1	CASSSRQGSDGYTF	TGCGCCAGCAGCTCAAGACAGGGTTCTGATGGCTACACCTTC
TRBJ2-7	TRBD2	.	TRBV13	CASSPSGTSYNEQYF	TGTGCCAGCAGCCCCTCCGGGACTAGCTATAACGAGCAGTACTTC
TRBJ1-4	.	many	TRBV18	CASSPPRTGVGEKLFF	TGTGCCAGCTCACCACCTAGGACCGGGGTGGGCGAAAAACTGTTTTTT
TRBJ2-1	.	once	TRBV6-5	CASIPPSGNEQFF	TGTGCCAGCATTCCCCCCAGCGGGAATGAGCAGTTCTTC
TRBJ1-1	.	.	TRBV29-1	CSVDLQGREAFF	TGCAGCGTTGATCTGCAGGGCCGAGAAGCTTTCTTT
TRBJ2-3	.	.	TRBV24-1	CATSDPRSTDTQYF	TGTGCCACCAGTGATCCTAGGAGCACAGATACGCAGTATTTT
TRBJ1-4	TRBD1	.	TRBV6-5	CASSYRWDRRKELFF	TGTGCCAGCAGTTACCGTTGGGACAGAAGAAAGGAACTGTTTTTT
TRBJ2-7	.	.	TRBV10-3	CAISGTDYEQYF	TGTGCCATCAGTGGGACAGACTACGAGCAGTACTTC
TRBJ2-7	TRBD1	once	TRBV29-1	CSVTGVARTGTTYEQYF	TGCAGCGTCACTGGGGTTGCCAGGACAGGAACGACCTACGAGCAGTACTTC
TRBJ2-1	.	.	TRBV5-4	CASSSGLLNYNEQFF	TGTGCCAGCAGCTCAGGACTATTGAACTACAATGAGCAGTTCTTC
TRBJ1-1	.	few	TRBV28	CASSFLTVNTEAFF	TGTGCCAGCAGTTTCTTGACAGTGAACACTGAAGCTTTCTTT